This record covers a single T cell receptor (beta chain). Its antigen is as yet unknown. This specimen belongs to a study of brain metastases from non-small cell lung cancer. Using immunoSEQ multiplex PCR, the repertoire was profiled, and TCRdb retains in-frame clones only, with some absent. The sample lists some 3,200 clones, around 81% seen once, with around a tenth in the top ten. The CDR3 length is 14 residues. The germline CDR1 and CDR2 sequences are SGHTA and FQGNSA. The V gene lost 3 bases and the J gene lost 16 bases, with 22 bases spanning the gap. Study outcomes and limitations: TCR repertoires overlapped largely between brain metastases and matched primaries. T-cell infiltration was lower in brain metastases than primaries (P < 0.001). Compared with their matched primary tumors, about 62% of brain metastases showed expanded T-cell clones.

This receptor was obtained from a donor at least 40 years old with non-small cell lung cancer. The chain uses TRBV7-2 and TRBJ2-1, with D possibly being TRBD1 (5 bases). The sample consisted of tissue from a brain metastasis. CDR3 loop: CASSFFSQGLDLFF. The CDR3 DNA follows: TGTGCCAGCAGCTTCTTTAGTCAGGGTCTAGACCTTTTCTTC.